One and the same sample provided the 16 T cell receptor beta chains below, sequenced in a study of identical twins. Each CDR3 protein gets one entry after TCRdb re-called the 5' RACE reads with MiXCR. The table records 1.5 million to 2 million distinct CDR3 sequences, more than 30% of them present only once. The specimen sequenced was cord blood. The origin of the receptors is a newborn girl in good health.

This clonotype was seen repeatedly, ten times or more. The chain has TRBV7-8 and TRBJ1-2; D is possibly TRBD1 (5 bases). Per the germline V gene, CDR1 is SGHVS and CDR2 is FQNEAQ. Trimming shortened V by 6 bases and J by 2 bases, and 13 bases separated the two germline ends. This CDR3 spans 14 amino acids. DNA of the CDR3: TGTGCCAGCAGTCAAGACGGGACCAACTATGGCTACACCTTC. Translated, it gives CASSQDGTNYGYTF.

In this sample, this clonotype turned up a few times. The rearrangement links TRBV25-1 to TRBJ1-1; tentatively, D is TRBD1 (6 bases). Per the germline V gene, CDR1 is MGHDK and CDR2 is SYGVNS. V was clipped by 3 bases and J by 5 bases, with 16 bases between them. This CDR3 comprises 15 residues. The DNA of the CDR3 is TGTGCCAGCAGTGACCTCCAGGGGCGGGGGACTGAAGCTTTCTTT. This gives the protein CASSDLQGRGTEAFF.

V and J are TRBV28 and TRBJ2-3, with 7 positions matching TRBD2. This CDR3 region has 13 residues. Losses at the gene ends were 8 bases for V and 4 bases for J; bases not matched to a gene: 6. Germline V gives CDR1 MDHEN, CDR2 SYDVKM. As DNA, the CDR3 is TGTGCCAGCGGGGGAGGGCCTCCAGATACGCAGTATTTT. Translated: CASGGGPPDTQYF. Variable domain in full (rest from reference TRBV28 and TRBJ2-3): DVKVTQSSRYLVKRTGEKVFLECVQDMDHENMFWYRQDPGLGLRLIYFSYDVKMKEKGDIPEGYSVSREKKERFSLILESASTNQTSMYLCASGGGPPDTQYFGPGTRLTVL.

This sequence joins TRBV5-1 and TRBJ2-5; TRBD2 matches 11 bases. The CDR3 covers 15 residues. Per germline, CDR1 SGHRS and CDR2 YFSETQ. Trimming cost V 0 bases and J 4 bases; bases outside gene matches: 2. The CDR3 nucleotides are TGCGCCAGCAGCTTGGCCGGGACTAGCGGAGAGACCCAGTACTTC. Its translation: CASSLAGTSGETQYF. Full variable domain (outside the CDR3, taken from reference TRBV5-1 and TRBJ2-5): KAGVTQTPRYLIKTRGQQVTLSCSPISGHRSVSWYQQTPGQGLQFLFEYFSETQRNKGNFPGRFSGRQFSNSRSEMNVSTLELGDSALYLCASSLAGTSGETQYFGPGTRLLVL.

The chain recombines TRBV12-3 or TRBV12-4 with TRBJ2-3; 7 bases line up with TRBD1. The CDR3 covers 14 residues. The V segment lost 4 bases and the J segment 4 bases; nucleotides outside the gene matches: 5. CDR3 region: CASSSTGIADTQYF. Written as DNA, the CDR3 is TGTGCCAGCAGTTCGACAGGGATCGCAGATACGCAGTATTTT.

V is TRBV5-6 and J is TRBJ2-1; no clear D. This CDR3 comprises 13 residues. V dropped 4 bases and J dropped 7 bases, with 12 bases sitting between them. Germline V CDR1 and CDR2: SGHDT, YYEEEE. CDR3: CASSPQPRNEQFF. CDR3 coding DNA: TGTGCCAGCAGCCCCCAGCCTAGGAATGAGCAGTTCTTC.

This clonotype was observed a handful of times. The gene calls are TRBV7-6 and TRBJ1-5; 9 positions match TRBD1. This CDR3 is built from 15 residues. Germline trimming cut 3 bases from V and 4 bases from J; bases unmatched to any gene: 4. CDR1 SGHVS and CDR2 FNYEAQ come from the germline V gene. CDR3 coding DNA: TGTGCCAGCAGCTTTTTACAGGGGGCGAATCAGCCCCAGCATTTT. Its translation: CASSFLQGANQPQHF.

A single count supports this clonotype. Relative to the germline gene, one junction end is altered; a read error may explain this. The chain recombines TRBV5-1 with TRBJ2-1; 10 bases map to TRBD2. CDR3 size: 15 residues. The germline CDR1 and CDR2 sequences are SGHRS and YFSETQ. The CDR3 bases are TGCGTCAGCAGCTACGGACTAGCGGACTACAATGAGCAGTTCTTC. Amino acid sequence: CVSSYGLADYNEQFF. The whole variable domain, remainder taken from reference TRBV5-1 and TRBJ2-1, is KAGVTQTPRYLIKTRGQQVTLSCSPISGHRSVSWYQQTPGQGLQFLFEYFSETQRNKGNFPGRFSGRQFSNSRSEMNVSTLELGDSALYLCVSSYGLADYNEQFFGPGTRLTVL.

The J gene is TRBJ2-5, the V gene TRBV6-5; D ambiguous. Germline values: CDR1 MNHEY, CDR2 SVGAGI. Trimming left V 0 bases short and J 2 bases short, with 7 bases between. There are 14 residues in the CDR3. CDR3 in amino acids: CASSYSMMQETQYF. Here the CDR3 DNA reads TGTGCCAGCAGTTACTCGATGATGCAAGAGACCCAGTACTTC.

The chain couples TRBV15 to TRBJ2-1, with 12 nucleotides matching TRBD2. Trimming cost V 3 bases and J 7 bases; bases outside gene matches: 7. This CDR3 is 16 amino acids long. CDR1 is LNHNV and CDR2 is YYDKDF in the germline V gene (reference sequence). The CDR3 nucleotides read TGTGCCACCAGCAGGGGGGGAGGACTAGCGGGAAATGAGCAGTTCTTC. Translation: CATSRGGGLAGNEQFF.

In the case of this clonotype: The junction does not match germline at one end; this may be a read error. The chain employs TRBV28 and TRBJ1-2, with TRBD1 matching over 7 bases. This CDR3 has 14 amino acids. The germline V gene has CDR1 MDHEN and CDR2 SYDVKM. Here the CDR3 reads CTSRLGQSSYGYTF. The CDR3 nucleotides are TGTACCAGCAGACTGGGACAGAGCTCCTATGGCTACACCTTC.

The gene calls are TRBV5-1 and TRBJ2-1; TRBD2 might be the D (5 bases). Germline loops: CDR1 SGHRS, CDR2 YFSETQ. This CDR3 region has 15 residues. V lost 3 bases and J lost 8, with 18 bases in between. The CDR3: CASSSSNIGLDEQFF. CDR3 sequence (DNA): TGCGCCAGCAGCTCCTCCAACATCGGACTCGATGAGCAGTTCTTC.

This chain connects TRBV20-1 to TRBJ2-7; tentatively, D is TRBD1 (5 bases). The V end lost 6 bases, the J end lost 6 bases, and 27 bases lay between the germline ends. The germline V gene has CDR1 DFQATT and CDR2 SNEGSKA (reference sequence). CDR3 length: 16 amino acids. This chain's CDR3 is CSASEKTYRPSSEQYF. The CDR3 region has the DNA TGCAGTGCCAGTGAGAAGACCTACAGGCCGTCTAGCGAGCAGTACTTC.

The chain recombines TRBV10-3 with TRBJ1-2; 8 nucleotides agree with TRBD1. Germline V gives CDR1 ENHRY, CDR2 SYGVKD. Losses at the gene ends were 3 bases for V and 4 bases for J; bases not matched to a gene: 1. This CDR3 region has 13 residues. Written as DNA, the CDR3 is TGTGCCATCAGTGACCAGGGGGCCTATGGCTACACCTTC. This encodes CAISDQGAYGYTF.

V and J are TRBV12-3 or TRBV12-4 and TRBJ1-4; no reliable D call. V was trimmed by 3 bases and J by 6 bases, leaving 2 bases between them. The CDR3 is 11 amino acids. The CDR3 reads CASSLYEKLFF. In DNA form, the CDR3 reads TGTGCCAGCAGTTTGTATGAAAAACTGTTTTTT.

This clonotype was detected many times. The CDR3 DNA sequence: TGCAGCGTTGAAGATCCCCGCGAACCCTACGAGCAGTACTTC. Translating gives CSVEDPREPYEQYF. This sequence joins TRBV29-1 and TRBJ2-7; D is unclear. The CDR3 is 14 residues long. The V gene's germline CDR1 is SQVTM and CDR2 ANQGSEA. V lost 0 bases and J 2 bases, leaving 11 bases between the germline ends.